A selection of T cell receptor beta chains follows, all from one sample in a study of blood T cell repertoires in COVID-19. Produced via immunoSEQ multiplex PCR; TCRdb's table is partial and in-frame only. The data contain 240,000 or so clones, approximately 80% of them singletons. The sample taken for sequencing was peripheral blood. These receptors were obtained from an elderly woman with COVID-19, enrolled during active disease. Both conserved end residues are trimmed from each CDR3. D genes are given only for firm matches. A clone size is listed for some rows: how often the clone was seen (once, few, many), or a class if it is expanded.

d_call: .
v_call: TRBV19
clone_size: .
j_call: TRBJ1-1
cdr3_aa: ASRAGTGYNTEAF

d_call: .
v_call: TRBV15
clone_size: .
j_call: TRBJ2-1
cdr3_aa: ATSSKRGFVNEQF

d_call: .
v_call: TRBV18
clone_size: few
j_call: TRBJ1-4
cdr3_aa: ASSPGTDEKLF

d_call: TRBD1
v_call: TRBV18
clone_size: .
j_call: TRBJ1-5
cdr3_aa: ASSPGTGNQPQH

d_call: .
v_call: TRBV6-5
clone_size: .
j_call: TRBJ1-1
cdr3_aa: ASSYRGEGTEAF

d_call: TRBD2
v_call: TRBV6-4
clone_size: .
j_call: TRBJ2-2
cdr3_aa: ASRASGNTGELF

d_call: .
v_call: TRBV2
clone_size: .
j_call: TRBJ2-3
cdr3_aa: ASILMSRAAGTDTQY

d_call: TRBD2
v_call: TRBV7-2
clone_size: .
j_call: TRBJ2-1
cdr3_aa: ASSLGSGRREQF

d_call: TRBD2
v_call: TRBV4-2
clone_size: .
j_call: TRBJ2-1
cdr3_aa: ASSPTLAGTYNEQF

d_call: TRBD2
v_call: TRBV9
clone_size: .
j_call: TRBJ2-2
cdr3_aa: ASSVVIAGDTGELF

d_call: TRBD2
v_call: TRBV27
clone_size: .
j_call: TRBJ2-1
cdr3_aa: ASSSGLAGTSEGKNEQF

d_call: .
v_call: TRBV30
clone_size: .
j_call: TRBJ1-1
cdr3_aa: ARRSTGSTEAF

d_call: TRBD1
v_call: TRBV28
clone_size: .
j_call: TRBJ1-2
cdr3_aa: ASSLQGAIDYT

d_call: TRBD2
v_call: TRBV7-3
clone_size: .
j_call: TRBJ2-7
cdr3_aa: ASSSYRLAASYEQY

d_call: .
v_call: TRBV21-1
clone_size: few
j_call: TRBJ1-2
cdr3_aa: ASSSQTGEGNYGYT

d_call: TRBD1
v_call: TRBV7-2
clone_size: .
j_call: TRBJ2-7
cdr3_aa: ASSWDRGYEQY

d_call: .
v_call: TRBV30
clone_size: .
j_call: TRBJ1-1
cdr3_aa: AWSRGGLITEAF

d_call: .
v_call: TRBV7-9
clone_size: .
j_call: TRBJ1-4
cdr3_aa: ASSPSSGATTNEKLF

d_call: .
v_call: TRBV7-8
clone_size: .
j_call: TRBJ1-1
cdr3_aa: ASSFQSNTEAF

d_call: .
v_call: TRBV28
clone_size: .
j_call: TRBJ2-4
cdr3_aa: ASSRTVAKNIQY

d_call: TRBD2
v_call: TRBV5-1
clone_size: .
j_call: TRBJ2-5
cdr3_aa: ASSLGLAGAGETQY

d_call: TRBD1
v_call: TRBV6-1
clone_size: .
j_call: TRBJ1-1
cdr3_aa: ASSGGDRGRRVMNTEAF

d_call: TRBD1
v_call: TRBV5-4
clone_size: .
j_call: TRBJ2-3
cdr3_aa: ASSLGGQHTDTQY

d_call: .
v_call: TRBV5-1
clone_size: .
j_call: TRBJ1-2
cdr3_aa: ASSTTGAEGYT